One sample yielded the 26 T cell receptor beta chains listed below, sequenced in a study of blood T cell repertoires in COVID-19. The table came from immunoSEQ multiplex PCR; TCRdb's copy has only in-frame clones and leaves some out. The sample holds around 300,000 clones; roughly nine tenths are singletons and the top ten take 2.4%. Sequencing was done on a sample of PBMCs or T cells enriched from blood (not recorded which). The origin of the receptors is a woman younger than 35 who had recovered from COVID-19.

The V call is TRBV24-1, the J call TRBJ2-1; 9 bases map to TRBD1. The CDR3 is 15 residues long. Germline-derived CDR1 and CDR2 are KGHDR and SFDVKD. V trimming: 3 bases; J trimming: 5 bases; junction bases outside the gene matches: 4. The DNA of the CDR3 is TGTGCCACCAGTGATCCGGGGACAGGGAACAATGAGCAGTTCTTC. The encoded protein is CATSDPGTGNNEQFF.

This clone was detected only once. The chain joins TRBV5-1 to TRBJ2-7, with 16 positions matching TRBD2. Trimming cost V 4 bases and J 2 bases; bases outside gene matches: 3. The CDR3 spans 16 residues. Germline CDR1 SGHRS, CDR2 YFSETQ. Written as DNA, the CDR3 is TGCGCCAGCAGCCTCGGGACTAGCGGGGGGGCCTACGAGCAGTACTTC. It specifies CASSLGTSGGAYEQYF.

The chain has TRBV5-4 and TRBJ1-2; D is perhaps TRBD1 (5 bases). CDR1 SGHNT and CDR2 YYREEE come from the germline V gene (reference sequence). CDR3 size: 15 residues. Between the trimmed V and J ends, which lost 2 bases and 3 bases, there was a span of 14 bases. CDR3 loop: CASSLRGGYDYGYTF. The CDR3 DNA reads as TGTGCCAGCAGCTTACGGGGGGGGTACGACTATGGCTACACCTTC.

V gene TRBV5-1 combines with J gene TRBJ2-1; 8 nucleotides align to TRBD1. Losses at the gene ends were 3 bases for V and 8 bases for J; bases not matched to a gene: 16. The CDR3 sequence is 17 residues long. Germline V gene sequence: CDR1 SGHRS, CDR2 YFSETQ. The CDR3 loop is CASSSNPGQGAWDEQFF. CDR3 DNA sequence: TGCGCCAGCAGCTCCAACCCCGGACAGGGAGCTTGGGATGAGCAGTTCTTC.

Remarks on this clone: Germline and junction disagree at one end, which may indicate a read error. V and J are TRBV6-5 and TRBJ1-5; 9 bases align to TRBD1. Germline loops: CDR1 MNHEY, CDR2 SVGAGI. This CDR3 contains 12 residues. CDR3 sequence: CASRDGWGQGDF. The DNA for the CDR3 is TGTGCCAGCAGGGATGGGTGGGGACAGGGTGATTTT.

This chain connects TRBV6-5 to TRBJ2-3, with TRBD2 matching over 13 bases. There are 14 residues in the CDR3. V was pared by 6 bases and J by 7 bases, with 4 bases of the junction left unmatched. Germline values: CDR1 MNHEY, CDR2 SVGAGI. This chain's CDR3 is CASRSGTSGNTQYF. The DNA for the CDR3 is TGTGCCAGCAGATCCGGGACTAGCGGGAATACGCAGTATTTT.

The chain employs TRBV5-1 and TRBJ2-1, with 11 bases identical to TRBD1. The CDR3 contains 15 residues. After removal of 4 bases from V and 10 bases from J, the junction contained 10 bases not matched to a gene. Germline CDR1 and CDR2: SGHRS and YFSETQ. The CDR3 reads CASSSWTGGGGEQFF. CDR3 DNA: TGCGCCAGCAGCAGCTGGACAGGGGGCGGCGGGGAGCAGTTCTTC.

The rearrangement joins TRBV19 to TRBJ1-2; perhaps TRBD1 as D (5 bases). CDR1 is LNHDA and CDR2 is SQIVND in the germline V gene (reference sequence). Trimming pared 4 bases from V and 4 bases from J, leaving 13 bases between. The CDR3 length is 14 residues. The CDR3 bases are TGTGCCAGTAGTACGCAGGGAGGTGGCTATGGCTACACCTTC. Amino acids: CASSTQGGGYGYTF.

This rearrangement joins TRBV9 to TRBJ2-5, with a weak D call TRBD2 (6 bases). CDR1 is SGDLS and CDR2 is YYNGEE in the germline V gene. The CDR3 runs 15 residues. The V gene lost 0 bases and the J gene lost 2 bases, with 11 bases spanning the gap. The CDR3 nucleotides read TGTGCCAGCAGCGTAGAGGCGCGGGGACAAGAGACCCAGTACTTC. Residues: CASSVEARGQETQYF.

V and J are TRBV6-5 and TRBJ1-6; unclear D gene. V was clipped by 0 bases and J by 9 bases, with 12 bases between them. The length of the CDR3 is 15 residues. The V gene's germline CDR1 is MNHEY and CDR2 SVGAGI. This CDR3 reads CASSYSSMSSSPLHF. In DNA, the CDR3 is TGTGCCAGCAGTTACTCATCCATGAGTAGTTCACCCCTCCACTTT.

The genes are TRBV11-2 and TRBJ1-1; 8 nucleotides line up with TRBD1. Germline V gene lookup returns CDR1 SGHAT and CDR2 FQNNGV. The V and J ends lost 5 bases and 12 bases, in that order; junction bases with no gene match: 8. The CDR3 runs 12 residues. Here the CDR3 DNA reads TGTGCCAGCAGCCGACAACAGGGGGAAACTTTCTTT. Amino acid sequence: CASSRQQGETFF. Full variable domain (outside the CDR3, taken from reference TRBV11-2 and TRBJ1-1): EAGVAQSPRYKIIEKRQSVAFWCNPISGHATLYWYQQILGQGPKLLIQFQNNGVVDDSQLPKDRFSAERLKGVDSTLKIQPAKLEDSAVYLCASSRQQGETFFGQGTRLTVV.

The chain has TRBV5-5 and TRBJ2-3; TRBD2 agrees at 8 bases. J gave up 6 bases and V 3 bases, and 9 bases lay outside the gene matches. Germline V gives CDR1 SGHKS, CDR2 YYEKEE (reference sequence). The CDR3 spans 15 residues. CDR3 sequence: CASSSLGRGADTQYF. The CDR3 region has the DNA TGTGCCAGCAGCTCCCTCGGGCGGGGGGCTGATACGCAGTATTTT.

This chain uses TRBV18 with TRBJ1-2, with unresolved D. The germline V and J ends were trimmed by 4 bases and 4 bases, with 16 bases remaining between them. This CDR3 is built from 15 residues. Germline CDR1 KGHSH, CDR2 LQKENI. This CDR3 reads CASSLPRSNLYGYTF. The CDR3 nucleotides read TGTGCCAGCTCACTACCACGGAGCAACCTCTATGGCTACACCTTC.

For the CDR3, the DNA is TGTGCCAGCAGCGTAGGGGAGGAACTAGCGGAGGACACCGGGGAGCTGTTTTTT. Protein: CASSVGEELAEDTGELFF. The V gene is TRBV9, the J gene TRBJ2-2, with 8 nucleotides matching TRBD2. The V gene end was trimmed by 0 bases and the J gene end by 3 bases; junction bases not matched to a gene: 10. This CDR3 contains 18 residues. Germline lookup yields CDR1 SGDLS and CDR2 YYNGEE.

This clone has a single count. Here the CDR3 reads CATSDSRDRENTEAFF. CDR3 coding DNA: TGTGCCACCAGTGATTCCCGGGACAGGGAGAACACTGAAGCTTTCTTT. The V call is TRBV24-1, the J call TRBJ1-1, with 9 nucleotides matching TRBD1. Germline loops: CDR1 KGHDR, CDR2 SFDVKD. V trimming: 2 bases; J trimming: 1 base; junction bases outside the gene matches: 4. The CDR3 loop spans 16 amino acids.

As concerns this clone: A junction end diverges from the germline sequence, so it may reflect a read error. The chain employs TRBV7-7 and TRBJ2-1; 11 bases match TRBD2. CDR1 and CDR2 from the germline V gene are SSHAT and FNYEAQ (reference sequence). The CDR3 length is 16 residues. The CDR3 region is CASSPPGASGGSEQFF. CDR3 in DNA: TGTGCTAGCAGCCCCCCCGGGGCTAGCGGGGGGAGTGAGCAGTTCTTC.

DNA of the CDR3: TGCGCCAGCAGCTTGAGAGGGACAGCGAATGAAAAACTGTTTTTT. Its translation is CASSLRGTANEKLFF. The chain recombines TRBV5-1 with TRBJ1-4, with 7 bases aligning to TRBD1. The CDR3 covers 15 residues. With 1 base clipped from V and 5 bases from J, the junction kept 5 bases outside the gene matches. Germline V gives CDR1 SGHRS, CDR2 YFSETQ.

The chain uses TRBV7-9 and TRBJ1-2; D is possibly TRBD1 (5 bases). The V end was cut by 5 bases, the J end by 8 bases, with 15 bases between. This CDR3 contains 13 residues. The germline gives CDR1 SEHNR, CDR2 FQNEAQ (reference sequence). DNA of the CDR3: TGTGCCAGCAGCCGGGTAGGGGAAGGCGGCTACACCTTC. Translating gives CASSRVGEGGYTF.

The rearrangement uses TRBV5-1 and TRBJ1-1, with D perhaps TRBD1 (5 bases). The CDR3 has 14 amino acids. The V gene's germline CDR1 is SGHRS and CDR2 YFSETQ. Trimming shortened V by 0 bases and J by 3 bases, and 9 bases separated the two germline ends. For the CDR3, the DNA is TGCGCCAGCAGCTTGGCCAGGGCGTACACTGAAGCTTTCTTT. Translated, it gives CASSLARAYTEAFF.

This chain uses TRBV4-1 with TRBJ2-3; possible D gene TRBD2, 6 bases. CDR1 is MGHRA and CDR2 is YSYEKL in the germline V gene. The CDR3 sequence is 14 residues long. The ends were cut back, 0 bases at V and 6 bases at J, with 10 bases in the middle. CDR3 sequence reads: CASSQEASDDTQYF. CDR3 nucleotide sequence: TGCGCCAGCAGCCAAGAGGCTAGCGACGATACGCAGTATTTT.

The table lists this clone with a few counts. The chain employs TRBV10-1 and TRBJ1-1; D call uncertain. Germline CDR1 reads WNHNN; CDR2 reads SYGVQD (reference sequence). Trimming shortened V by 6 bases and J by 0 bases, and 8 bases separated the two germline ends. CDR3 length equals 13 residues. CDR3 nucleotide sequence: TGCGCCAGCAGGAGCGGAATGAACACTGAAGCTTTCTTT. Translation: CASRSGMNTEAFF.

The chain couples TRBV27 to TRBJ1-1; tentative D call: TRBD1 (5 bases). With 5 bases removed from V and 4 bases from J, the gap between germline ends came to 14 bases. CDR1 and CDR2 from the germline V gene are MNHEY and SMNVEV (reference sequence). The CDR3 has 14 residues. The CDR3 reads CASSPVGVGTEAFF. The CDR3 DNA follows: TGTGCCAGCAGTCCCGTAGGGGTGGGCACTGAAGCTTTCTTT.

As DNA, the CDR3 is TGCGCCAGCAGCAAACAAACCTCAAGGGGGACTGAAGCTTTCTTT. Its translation: CASSKQTSRGTEAFF. The chain employs TRBV5-1 and TRBJ1-1; possible D gene TRBD1, 6 bases. CDR3 size: 15 residues. From germline, CDR1 is SGHRS and CDR2 YFSETQ. V was trimmed by 4 bases and J by 5 bases, leaving 18 bases between them.

Points on this clone: Different DNA sequences within this sample yield the same CDR3. CDR3 nucleotide sequence: TGTGCCAGCAGTTCGGGACAGGGGACCTATGGCTACACCTTC. Translated: CASSSGQGTYGYTF. The chain links TRBV28 to TRBJ1-2; TRBD1 agrees at 10 bases. Looked up from germline, CDR1 is MDHEN and CDR2 is SYDVKM. The CDR3 extends over 14 amino acids. Trimming at V came to 4 bases and at J to 4 bases, leaving 3 bases not matched to a gene.

This clone was counted between two and nine times. The rearrangement links TRBV7-2 to TRBJ1-2; D is perhaps TRBD1 (5 bases). The ends were cut back, 7 bases at V and 6 bases at J, with 21 bases in the middle. This CDR3 is 15 amino acids long. Germline CDR1 is SGHTA and CDR2 is FQGNSA. The CDR3 is CASTQEPRVGDGYTF. CDR3 coding DNA: TGTGCCAGCACCCAAGAGCCCAGGGTTGGAGATGGCTACACCTTC. Variable domain in full (rest from reference TRBV7-2 and TRBJ1-2): GAGVSQSPSNKVTEKGKDVELRCDPISGHTALYWYRQSLGQGLEFLIYFQGNSAPDKSGLPSDRFSAERTGGSVSTLTIQRTQQEDSAVYLCASTQEPRVGDGYTFGSGTRLTVV.

CDR3 sequence: CASSLVYTEAFF. Written as DNA, the CDR3 is TGTGCCAGCAGCTTGGTATACACTGAAGCTTTCTTT. The chain joins TRBV5-6 to TRBJ1-1; the D is unclear. The V end lost 0 bases, the J end lost 3 bases, and 3 bases lay between the germline ends. CDR1 is SGHDT and CDR2 is YYEEEE in the germline V gene. This CDR3 comprises 12 residues.